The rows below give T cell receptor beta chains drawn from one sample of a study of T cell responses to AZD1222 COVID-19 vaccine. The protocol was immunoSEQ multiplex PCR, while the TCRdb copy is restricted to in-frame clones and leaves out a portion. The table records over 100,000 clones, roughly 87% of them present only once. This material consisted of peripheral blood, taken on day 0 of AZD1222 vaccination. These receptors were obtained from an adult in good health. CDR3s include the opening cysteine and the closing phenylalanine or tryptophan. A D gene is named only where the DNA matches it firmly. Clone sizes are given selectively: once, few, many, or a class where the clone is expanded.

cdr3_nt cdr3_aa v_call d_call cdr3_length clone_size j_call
TGTGCCAGCAGCGTAGCGAGCTCTGGAAACACCATATATTTT CASSVASSGNTIYF TRBV9 - 14 - TRBJ1-3
TGTGCCAGCAGTTACTCAGGAACTGGGGCCAACGTCCTGACTTTC CASSYSGTGANVLTF TRBV6-5 - 15 once TRBJ2-6
TGTGCCATCAGTGAGTCTCCGACTCACCCTGGGGAGACCCAGTACTTC CAISESPTHPGETQYF TRBV10-3 - 16 - TRBJ2-5
TGTGCCAGCAGTTTAAGGGACACCCGAGACCCCTATGGCTACACCTTC CASSLRDTRDPYGYTF TRBV27 - 16 - TRBJ1-2
TGTGCCAGCAGCTTGGGACAGGCGCTCGTCCAAGAGACCCAGTACTTC CASSLGQALVQETQYF TRBV7-6 TRBD1 16 - TRBJ2-5
TGTGCCAGCAGCTTACCGCGGGGGGAGTCCGGGGAGCTGTTTTTT CASSLPRGESGELFF TRBV13 TRBD2 15 - TRBJ2-2
TGTGCCTGGGGGGAGCGGAGAGAGACCCAGTACTTC CAWGERRETQYF TRBV30 - 12 - TRBJ2-5
TGTGCCAGCGCGACAGGGGGATACTATGGCTACACCTTC CASATGGYYGYTF TRBV2 TRBD1 13 - TRBJ1-2
TGTGCCAGTAGTCCGGGGACAGTTGCAACTAATGAAAAACTGTTTTTT CASSPGTVATNEKLFF TRBV19 TRBD1 16 - TRBJ1-4
TGTGCCAGCCGACAGGGATCTGGGGCCAACGTCCTGACTTTC CASRQGSGANVLTF TRBV27 TRBD1 14 - TRBJ2-6
TGTGCCAGTAGTCGTATAAAAAACAGATCCAATCAGCCCCAGCATTTT CASSRIKNRSNQPQHF TRBV19 - 16 - TRBJ1-5
TGTGCCAGCAGTCCCGAGGGCCAGTCGGATTATAGCAATCAGCCCCAGCATTTT CASSPEGQSDYSNQPQHF TRBV27 - 18 - TRBJ1-5
TGTGCTAGTGTTAGTTCCCTCGCATCCGGAAACACCATATATTTT CASVSSLASGNTIYF TRBV12-5 - 15 - TRBJ1-3
TGTGCCAGCAGCTTAGGGCTAGGTGCGGGGGAGCAGTACTTC CASSLGLGAGEQYF TRBV7-8 - 14 - TRBJ2-7
TGTGCCAGCAGTACGTGGCGGGGGGACCCCAATGAGCAGTTCTTC CASSTWRGDPNEQFF TRBV28 TRBD2 15 - TRBJ2-1
TGCGCCAGCAGCTTGGCCCCAGGGGCCGTAAACACCATATATTTT CASSLAPGAVNTIYF TRBV5-1 - 15 few TRBJ1-3
TGTGCTCTACAGGGGGCGCATGGCTACACCTTC CALQGAHGYTF TRBV6-5 TRBD1 11 - TRBJ1-2